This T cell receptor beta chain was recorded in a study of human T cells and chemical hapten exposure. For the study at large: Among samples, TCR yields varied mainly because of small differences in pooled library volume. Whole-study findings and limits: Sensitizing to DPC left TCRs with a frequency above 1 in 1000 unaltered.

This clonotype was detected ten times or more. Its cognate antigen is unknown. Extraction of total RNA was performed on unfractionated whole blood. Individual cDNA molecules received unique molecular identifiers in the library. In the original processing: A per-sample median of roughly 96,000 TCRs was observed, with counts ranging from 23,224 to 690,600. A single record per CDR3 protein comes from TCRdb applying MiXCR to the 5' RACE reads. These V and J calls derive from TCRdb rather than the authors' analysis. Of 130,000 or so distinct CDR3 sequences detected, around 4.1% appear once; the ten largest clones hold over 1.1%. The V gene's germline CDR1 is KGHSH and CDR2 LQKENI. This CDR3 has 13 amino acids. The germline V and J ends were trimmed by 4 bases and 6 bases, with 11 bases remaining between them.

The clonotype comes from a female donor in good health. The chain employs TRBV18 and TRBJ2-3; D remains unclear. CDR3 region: CASSRQVFDTQYF. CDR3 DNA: TGTGCCAGCTCACGTCAGGTTTTTGATACGCAGTATTTT.